The rows below give T cell receptor beta chains drawn from one sample of a study of T-cell reconstitution after alpha-beta-depleted transplantation in children. One entry per CDR3 protein, called by TCRdb with MiXCR from the PCR reads. The data hold a few hundred thousand distinct CDR3 sequences, with about 17% observed a single time. The sample in question was PBMCs from the stem cell graft donor, obtained from the stem cell graft. These receptors were taken from a human donor who donated a stem cell graft to a child with acute lymphoblastic leukemia. The CDR3 runs from the conserved cysteine through the conserved F or W. Fields, in order: J gene, D gene, clone size, V gene, CDR3 protein, CDR3 DNA. D genes are given only for firm matches. Not every row has a clone size; where given, it reads once, few, many or a size class.

J: TRBJ1-6
D: NA
size: NA
V: TRBV6-1
CDR3: CASSPQGGNSPLHF
DNA: TGTGCCAGCAGTCCCCAAGGGGGGAATTCACCCCTCCACTTT

J: TRBJ2-5
D: NA
size: NA
V: TRBV20-1
CDR3: CSADGTGQETQYF
DNA: TGCAGTGCTGACGGGACTGGACAAGAGACCCAGTACTTC

J: TRBJ1-4
D: NA
size: many
V: TRBV5-1
CDR3: CASSLQTGNEKLFF
DNA: TGCGCCAGCAGCTTGCAGACCGGTAATGAAAAACTGTTTTTT

J: TRBJ1-6
D: NA
size: few
V: TRBV20-1
CDR3: CSARDRRSSYNSPLHF
DNA: TGCAGTGCTAGAGATAGGAGGAGTTCTTATAATTCACCCCTCCACTTT

J: TRBJ1-3
D: NA
size: many
V: TRBV4-1
CDR3: CASSPRGSGNTIYF
DNA: TGCGCCAGCAGCCCTAGGGGGTCTGGAAACACCATATATTTT

J: TRBJ2-7
D: NA
size: NA
V: TRBV4-1
CDR3: CASSPHGANEQYF
DNA: TGCGCCAGCAGCCCCCACGGGGCGAACGAGCAGTACTTC

J: TRBJ2-3
D: TRBD1
size: NA
V: TRBV5-1
CDR3: CASRDSTHTDTQYF
DNA: TGCGCCAGCCGGGACAGCACGCACACAGATACGCAGTATTTT

J: TRBJ2-1
D: NA
size: few
V: TRBV20-1
CDR3: CSASGPSPAYEQFF
DNA: TGCAGTGCCTCGGGACCGTCCCCTGCCTATGAGCAGTTCTTC

J: TRBJ1-1
D: TRBD1
size: few
V: TRBV10-3
CDR3: CAIRRQGAEAFF
DNA: TGTGCCATCAGGCGACAGGGGGCTGAAGCTTTCTTT

J: TRBJ2-7
D: NA
size: NA
V: TRBV12-3/TRBV12-4
CDR3: CASSDGAYEQYF
DNA: TGTGCCAGCAGCGACGGTGCCTACGAGCAGTACTTC

J: TRBJ1-1
D: NA
size: few
V: TRBV25-1
CDR3: CASRSGEDTEAFF
DNA: TGTGCCAGCAGATCAGGGGAGGACACTGAAGCTTTCTTT

J: TRBJ1-2
D: NA
size: NA
V: TRBV24-1
CDR3: CATSDSGSIYGYTF
DNA: TGTGCCACCAGTGATTCGGGGTCTATATATGGCTACACCTTC

J: TRBJ2-7
D: TRBD1
size: few
V: TRBV29-1
CDR3: CSVDRDGYEQYF
DNA: TGCAGCGTGGACAGGGACGGCTACGAGCAGTACTTC

J: TRBJ1-2
D: NA
size: NA
V: TRBV7-2
CDR3: CASSDTQGRLYGYTF
DNA: TGTGCCAGCAGCGACACCCAGGGACGGCTCTATGGCTACACCTTC